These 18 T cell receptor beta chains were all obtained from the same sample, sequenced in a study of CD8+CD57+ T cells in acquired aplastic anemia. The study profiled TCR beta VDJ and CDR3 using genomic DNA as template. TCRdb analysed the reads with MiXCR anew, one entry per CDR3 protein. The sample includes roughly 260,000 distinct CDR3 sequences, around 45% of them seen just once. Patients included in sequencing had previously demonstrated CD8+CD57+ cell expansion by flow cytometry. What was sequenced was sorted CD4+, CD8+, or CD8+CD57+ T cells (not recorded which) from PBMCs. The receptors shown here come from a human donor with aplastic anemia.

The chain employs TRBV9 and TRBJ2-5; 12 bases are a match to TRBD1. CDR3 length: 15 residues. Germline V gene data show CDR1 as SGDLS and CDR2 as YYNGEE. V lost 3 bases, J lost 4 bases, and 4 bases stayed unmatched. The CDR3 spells CASSGRDRGLETQYF. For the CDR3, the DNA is TGTGCCAGCAGCGGCCGGGACAGGGGGCTAGAGACCCAGTACTTC.

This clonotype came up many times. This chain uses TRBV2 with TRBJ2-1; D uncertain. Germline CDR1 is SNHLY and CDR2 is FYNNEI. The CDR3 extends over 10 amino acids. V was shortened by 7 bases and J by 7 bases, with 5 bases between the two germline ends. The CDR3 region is CASMENEQFF. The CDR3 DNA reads TGTGCCAGCATGGAGAATGAGCAGTTCTTC.

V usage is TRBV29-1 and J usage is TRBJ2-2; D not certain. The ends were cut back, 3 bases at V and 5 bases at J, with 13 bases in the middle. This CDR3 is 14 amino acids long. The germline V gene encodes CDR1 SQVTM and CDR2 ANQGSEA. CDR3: CSVERTGGTGELFF. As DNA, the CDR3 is TGCAGCGTTGAGCGGACGGGTGGGACCGGGGAGCTGTTTTTT.

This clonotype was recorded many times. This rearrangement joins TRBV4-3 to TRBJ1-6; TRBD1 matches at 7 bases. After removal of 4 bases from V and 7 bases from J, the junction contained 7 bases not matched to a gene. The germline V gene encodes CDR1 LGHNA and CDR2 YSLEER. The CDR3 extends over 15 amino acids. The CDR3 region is CASSPGQAQNSPLHF. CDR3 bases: TGCGCCAGCAGCCCCGGACAGGCCCAAAATTCACCCCTCCACTTT.

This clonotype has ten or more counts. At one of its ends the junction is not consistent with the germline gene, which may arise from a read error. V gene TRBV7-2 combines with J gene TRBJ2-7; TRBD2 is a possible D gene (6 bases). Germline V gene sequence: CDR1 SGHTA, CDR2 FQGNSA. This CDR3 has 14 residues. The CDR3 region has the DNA TGTGCCAGCAGCACTCCTCGGGACTCCAACGAGCAGTACTTC. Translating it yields CASSTPRDSNEQYF.

The CDR3: CSAKRGTGGGFSSGTEAFF. The CDR3, as DNA: TGCAGTGCTAAACGTGGGACAGGGGGCGGTTTCTCCTCGGGCACTGAAGCTTTCTTT. The rearrangement links TRBV20-1 to TRBJ1-1; 12 bases map to TRBD1. This CDR3 spans 19 amino acids. Germline loops: CDR1 DFQATT, CDR2 SNEGSKA (reference sequence). The V and J ends lost 4 bases and 4 bases, in that order; junction bases with no gene match: 19.

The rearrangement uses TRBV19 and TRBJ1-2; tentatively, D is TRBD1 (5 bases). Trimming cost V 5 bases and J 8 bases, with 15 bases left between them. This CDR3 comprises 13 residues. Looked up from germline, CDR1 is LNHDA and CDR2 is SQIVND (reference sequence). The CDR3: CASSEGIRLGYTF. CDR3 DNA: TGTGCCAGTAGTGAGGGGATCCGCCTGGGCTACACCTTC.

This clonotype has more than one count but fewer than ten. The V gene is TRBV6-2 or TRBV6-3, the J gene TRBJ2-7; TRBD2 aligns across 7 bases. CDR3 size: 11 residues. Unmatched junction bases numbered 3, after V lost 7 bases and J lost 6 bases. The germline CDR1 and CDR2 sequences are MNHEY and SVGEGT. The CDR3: CASTPGGEQYF. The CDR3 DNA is TGTGCCAGCACCCCGGGAGGCGAGCAGTACTTC.

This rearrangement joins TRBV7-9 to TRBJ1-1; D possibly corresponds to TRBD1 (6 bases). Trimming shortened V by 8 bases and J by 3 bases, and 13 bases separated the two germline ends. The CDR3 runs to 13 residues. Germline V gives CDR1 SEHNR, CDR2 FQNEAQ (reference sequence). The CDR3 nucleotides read TGTGCCAGCCGGGCAGGGGATGACACTGAAGCTTTCTTT. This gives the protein CASRAGDDTEAFF. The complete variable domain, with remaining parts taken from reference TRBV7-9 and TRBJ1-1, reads DTGVSQNPRHKITKRGQNVTFRCDPISEHNRLYWYRQTLGQGPEFLTYFQNEAQLEKSRLLSDRFSAERPKGSFSTLEIQRTEQGDSAMYLCASRAGDDTEAFFGQGTRLTVV.

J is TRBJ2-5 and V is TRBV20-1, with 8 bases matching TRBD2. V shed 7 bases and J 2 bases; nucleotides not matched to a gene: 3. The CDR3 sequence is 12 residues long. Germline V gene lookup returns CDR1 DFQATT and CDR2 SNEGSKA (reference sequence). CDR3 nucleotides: TGCAGTGAACGGGGGGGGCAAGAGACCCAGTACTTC. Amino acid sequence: CSERGGQETQYF.

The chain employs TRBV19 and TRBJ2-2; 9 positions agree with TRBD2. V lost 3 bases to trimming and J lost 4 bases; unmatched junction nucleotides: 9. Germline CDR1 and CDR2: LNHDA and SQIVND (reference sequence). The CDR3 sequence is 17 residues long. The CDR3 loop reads CASSMGRREGRTGELFF. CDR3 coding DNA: TGTGCCAGTAGTATGGGGCGGCGGGAGGGCCGCACCGGGGAGCTGTTTTTT.

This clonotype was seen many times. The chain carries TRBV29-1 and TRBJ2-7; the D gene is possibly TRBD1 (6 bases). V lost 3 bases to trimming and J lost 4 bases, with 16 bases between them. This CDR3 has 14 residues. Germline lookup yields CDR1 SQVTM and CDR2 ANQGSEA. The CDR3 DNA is TGCAGCGTTGAGAAGCAGGGGAACTCTTACGAGCAGTACTTC. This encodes CSVEKQGNSYEQYF.

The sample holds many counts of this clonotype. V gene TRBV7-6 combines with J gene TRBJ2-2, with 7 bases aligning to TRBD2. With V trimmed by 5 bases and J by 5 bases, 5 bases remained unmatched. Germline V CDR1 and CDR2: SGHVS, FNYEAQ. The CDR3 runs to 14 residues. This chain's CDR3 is CASSISGATGELFF. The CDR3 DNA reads TGTGCCAGCAGCATAAGCGGGGCGACCGGGGAGCTGTTTTTT.

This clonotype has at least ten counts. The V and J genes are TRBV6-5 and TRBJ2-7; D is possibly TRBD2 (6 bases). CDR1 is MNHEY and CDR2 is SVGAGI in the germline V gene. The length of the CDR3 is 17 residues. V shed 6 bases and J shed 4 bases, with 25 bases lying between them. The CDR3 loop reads CASSRTADGGGLYEQYF. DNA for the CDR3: TGTGCCAGCAGCCGAACGGCCGACGGGGGAGGACTGTACGAGCAGTACTTC.

CDR3 amino acids: CASKPDSSLDGYTF. The CDR3 DNA follows: TGTGCCAGCAAACCTGACAGCTCGCTCGATGGCTACACCTTC. The V and J genes are TRBV25-1 and TRBJ1-2, with D possibly being TRBD1 (5 bases). V lost 7 bases to trimming and J lost 6 bases, with 18 bases between them. Germline values: CDR1 MGHDK, CDR2 SYGVNS. CDR3 length equals 14 residues.

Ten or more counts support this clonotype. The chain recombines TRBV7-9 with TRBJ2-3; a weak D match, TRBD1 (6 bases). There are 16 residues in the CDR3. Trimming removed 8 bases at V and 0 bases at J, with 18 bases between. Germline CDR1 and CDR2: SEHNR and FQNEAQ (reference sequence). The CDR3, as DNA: TGTGCCAGCCGCCAGATGAACAGGGTTAGCACAGATACGCAGTATTTT. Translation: CASRQMNRVSTDTQYF.

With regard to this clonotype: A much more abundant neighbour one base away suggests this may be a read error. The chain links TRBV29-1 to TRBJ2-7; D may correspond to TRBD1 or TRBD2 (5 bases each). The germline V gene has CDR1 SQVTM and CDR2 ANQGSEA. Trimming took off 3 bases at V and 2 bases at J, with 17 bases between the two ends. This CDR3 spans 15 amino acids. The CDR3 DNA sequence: TGCAGCGTTGAGGCCCCCACAAGGGGACCCTACGAGCAGTACTTC. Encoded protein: CSVEAPTRGPYEQYF.

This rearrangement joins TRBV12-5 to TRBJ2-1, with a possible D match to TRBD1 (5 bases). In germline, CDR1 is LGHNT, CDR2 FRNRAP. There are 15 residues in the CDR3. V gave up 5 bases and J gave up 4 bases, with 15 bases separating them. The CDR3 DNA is TGTGCTAGTGGTCTCGACAGCTGGATTTACAATGAGCAGTTCTTC. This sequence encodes CASGLDSWIYNEQFF.